This TCR beta chain derives from a study of T cell responses to AZD1222 COVID-19 vaccine. Points from the study as a whole: The number of AZD1222 recipients seropositive at baseline was only 6 or 7.

TCRdb's copy holds only in-frame clones and misses some; the assay was immunoSEQ multiplex PCR. The repertoire holds about 69,000 clones, with over 70% as singletons. Points on this clone: No antigen is known for it.

Trimming took off 6 bases at V and 1 base at J, with 9 bases between the two ends. Germline V lookup: CDR1 MNHEY, CDR2 SVGEGT. The CDR3 length is 13 residues. The source of this sequence is an adult who received the AZD1222 COVID-19 vaccine. The chain couples TRBV6-2 or TRBV6-3 to TRBJ1-1, with D unresolved. This material consisted of peripheral blood, taken 28 days after the second AZD1222 dose. CDR3 protein: CASSIRRNTEAFF. Written as DNA, the CDR3 is TGTGCCAGCAGCATTAGGAGGAACACTGAAGCTTTCTTT.